A selection of T cell receptor beta chains follows, all from one sample in a study of OX40 agonist ivuxolimab in advanced cancers. The table came from immunoSEQ multiplex PCR; TCRdb's copy has only in-frame clones and leaves some out. The sample lists 60,000 to 100,000 clones, more than 75% seen once, with less than 0.55% in the top ten. This specimen consisted of CD4+ or CD8+ T cells sorted from blood, obtained in a trial of the OX40 agonist ivuxolimab. These receptor sequences come from an adult with an advanced solid tumor such as melanoma, head and neck, liver or kidney cancer. Each CDR3 is given with its conserved first and last residue. The D gene is left open where the match is weak. Part of the rows lack a size; the others show once, few, many or a class for expanded clones.

d_gene | j_gene | v_gene | abundance | CDR3aa | CDR3nt
. | TRBJ2-7 | TRBV20-1 | . | CSAAHLYEQYF | TGCAGTGCCGCACACCTCTACGAGCAGTACTTC
. | TRBJ1-1 | TRBV10-2 | . | CASSIAGAMNTEAFF | TGCGCCAGCAGTATAGCAGGGGCCATGAACACTGAAGCTTTCTTT
. | TRBJ2-3 | TRBV6-6 | . | CAARAESTDTQYF | TGTGCCGCGCGAGCGGAGAGCACAGATACGCAGTATTTT
. | TRBJ2-2 | TRBV5-4 | few | CASSHQRGSGELFF | TGTGCCAGCAGCCACCAGAGGGGGAGCGGGGAGCTGTTTTTT
. | TRBJ1-4 | TRBV19 | . | CASNLRGLGEKLFF | TGTGCCAGTAATCTCAGGGGCCTTGGAGAAAAACTGTTTTTT
. | TRBJ1-1 | TRBV2 | few | CASFRPRNTEAFF | TGTGCCAGCTTCAGACCACGGAACACTGAAGCTTTCTTT
. | TRBJ1-5 | TRBV18 | . | CASSSRGMGNQPQHF | TGTGCCAGCTCTTCTAGGGGTATGGGCAATCAGCCCCAGCATTTT
. | TRBJ1-2 | TRBV28 | . | CASSLSPQRYGYTF | TGTGCCAGCAGTTTATCCCCACAGCGGTATGGCTACACCTTC
. | TRBJ1-3 | TRBV7-2 | few | CASSSSNSGNTIYF | TGTGCCAGCAGCTCTTCCAACTCTGGAAACACCATATATTTT
. | TRBJ1-2 | TRBV6-5 | few | CASSYSPTRLVF | TGTGCCAGCAGTTACTCTCCGACACGTCTAGTCTTC
TRBD1 | TRBJ2-7 | TRBV2 | once | CASSVRPDRGSYEQYF | TGTGCCAGCAGTGTTCGCCCCGACAGGGGCTCCTACGAGCAGTACTTC
TRBD2 | TRBJ2-1 | TRBV5-1 | once | CASSMGLAGSGEQFF | TGCGCCAGCAGCATGGGACTAGCGGGATCAGGTGAGCAGTTCTTC
. | TRBJ2-7 | TRBV14 | . | CASSQELRSGEQYF | TGTGCCAGCAGCCAAGAATTGCGGTCCGGCGAGCAGTACTTC
TRBD1 | TRBJ1-2 | TRBV2 | few | CASSDLGQLSYGYTF | TGTGCCAGCAGTGACCTGGGACAGCTGAGCTATGGCTACACCTTC
. | TRBJ2-5 | TRBV6-1 | . | CASSEGSRGYQETQYF | TGTGCCAGCAGTGAAGGGTCCCGGGGGTACCAAGAGACCCAGTACTTC
. | TRBJ1-1 | TRBV19 | once | CASSIARDTEAFF | TGTGCCAGTAGTATAGCGAGGGACACTGAAGCTTTCTTT
. | TRBJ1-5 | TRBV6-5 | once | CASSTATQPQHF | TGTGCCAGCAGCACCGCTACTCAGCCCCAGCATTTT
TRBD1 | TRBJ2-7 | TRBV5-1 | . | CASSLAPGQGAHEQYF | TGCGCCAGCAGCTTGGCACCGGGACAGGGGGCGCACGAGCAGTACTTC
. | TRBJ2-5 | TRBV29-1 | . | CSVEDQGYQETQYF | TGCAGCGTTGAAGATCAGGGGTACCAAGAGACCCAGTACTTC
TRBD1 | TRBJ2-1 | TRBV29-1 | . | CSVGTGPYNEQFF | TGCAGCGTTGGGACAGGGCCCTACAATGAGCAGTTCTTC
. | TRBJ2-7 | TRBV6-5 | . | CASSYGSRAAYEQYF | TGTGCCAGCAGTTACGGTAGTAGAGCAGCCTACGAGCAGTACTTC
. | TRBJ1-6 | TRBV27 | . | CASSFQNSPLHF | TGTGCCAGCAGTTTCCAGAATTCACCCCTCCACTTT
. | TRBJ2-7 | TRBV7-2 | . | CASSPSGTEQYF | TGTGCCAGCAGCCCTTCGGGGACCGAGCAGTACTTC
. | TRBJ1-6 | TRBV2 | . | CASSSGVNYNSPLHF | TGTGCCAGCAGTTCAGGGGTGAATTATAATTCACCCCTCCACTTT
. | TRBJ1-2 | TRBV30 | . | CAWRGGHYPLWGYTF | TGTGCCTGGAGAGGGGGTCACTACCCCCTTTGGGGCTACACCTTC
TRBD1 | TRBJ1-1 | TRBV27 | . | CASSPPRRQGAHTEAFF | TGTGCCAGCAGTCCCCCCCGACGACAGGGGGCCCACACTGAAGCTTTCTTT
. | TRBJ1-2 | TRBV30 | . | CAWSAGESYGYTF | TGTGCCTGGAGTGCCGGGGAATCCTATGGCTACACCTTC
TRBD1 | TRBJ2-1 | TRBV9 | . | CASSAKDRGTYNEQFF | TGTGCCAGCAGCGCTAAGGACAGGGGGACCTACAATGAGCAGTTCTTC
. | TRBJ1-2 | TRBV6-1 | . | CASSVGGPRGGYGYTF | TGTGCCAGCAGTGTTGGCGGTCCCCGGGGAGGCTATGGCTACACCTTC
. | TRBJ2-1 | TRBV20-1 | once | CSATGYNEQFF | TGCAGTGCTACCGGCTACAATGAGCAGTTCTTC
TRBD1 | TRBJ1-5 | TRBV2 | few | CASSRDSQDQPQHF | TGTGCCAGCAGTCGGGACAGCCAGGATCAGCCCCAGCATTTT
TRBD1 | TRBJ2-1 | TRBV29-1 | once | CSVGAPGQGARGYNEQFF | TGCAGCGTTGGAGCTCCGGGACAGGGGGCGCGGGGATACAATGAGCAGTTCTTC
. | TRBJ2-7 | TRBV14 | once | CASSSRYF | TGTGCCAGCAGCAGCCGGTACTTC
TRBD2 | TRBJ2-1 | TRBV5-1 | . | CASSLGGLAGDNEQFF | TGCGCCAGCAGCTTGGGAGGACTAGCGGGAGATAATGAGCAGTTCTTC
TRBD1 | TRBJ1-6 | TRBV6-5 | . | CASSYDRGLNSPLHF | TGTGCCAGCAGTTACGACAGGGGTTTGAATTCACCCCTCCACTTT
TRBD2 | TRBJ2-2 | TRBV19 | . | CASSSREGKSNTGELFF | TGTGCCAGTAGTTCTCGGGAGGGGAAGTCGAACACCGGGGAGCTGTTTTTT
. | TRBJ1-2 | TRBV5-8 | . | CASSWRDYGYTF | TGTGCCAGCAGCTGGCGGGACTATGGCTACACCTTC
TRBD2 | TRBJ2-1 | TRBV30 | . | CAWSGDRLAGGNEQFF | TGTGCCTGGAGCGGGGATCGACTAGCGGGAGGCAATGAGCAGTTCTTC
TRBD1 | TRBJ2-2 | TRBV2 | . | CASRRDRVTNTGELFF | TGTGCCAGCAGGCGGGACAGGGTTACGAACACCGGGGAGCTGTTTTTT
. | TRBJ1-2 | TRBV29-1 | . | CSVPALSYGYTF | TGCAGCGTTCCGGCCCTATCCTATGGCTACACCTTC
. | TRBJ1-1 | TRBV27 | . | CASSFRASTEAFF | TGTGCCAGCAGTTTTAGGGCGAGCACTGAAGCTTTCTTT
TRBD2 | TRBJ2-2 | TRBV9 | . | CASSVTSGLSTGELFF | TGTGCCAGCAGCGTCACTAGCGGCTTGAGCACCGGGGAGCTGTTTTTT
. | TRBJ2-7 | TRBV5-4 | . | CASSLGGRQDSTEQYF | TGTGCCAGCAGCTTGGGGGGCAGGCAGGACTCGACGGAGCAGTACTTC